The sequence of this T cell receptor beta chain was determined in a study of cytomegalovirus exposure and HLA in healthy donors. On the study more broadly: Among 350 to 500 genotyped donors, approximately 80% fell in the Caucasian-associated ancestry cluster.

As regards this clone: Its cognate antigen is unknown.

Points from the study as a whole: Investigators reported 150 to 200 TCR beta chains as tied to cytomegalovirus.

The PCR contained 60 Vbeta and 13 Jbeta primers. Assay used: immunoSEQ multiplex PCR; TCRdb lists only in-frame clones, some missing. Here the sample spans around 130,000 clones, roughly 84% being singletons. The sequence was obtained from a woman aged 18 to 35 in good health and CMV-seropositive. The sample taken for sequencing was PBMCs.

CDR3 nucleotides: TGTGCCAGCAGACGGACAGGCTCCAACTATGGCTACACCTTC. It yields the protein CASRRTGSNYGYTF. The rearrangement joins TRBV5-4 to TRBJ1-2, with TRBD1 identical over 7 bases. The V and J ends lost 5 bases and 2 bases, in that order; junction bases with no gene match: 6. CDR3 length: 14 residues. The germline CDR1 and CDR2 sequences are SGHNT and YYREEE (reference sequence).